Sequencing of this TCR beta chain was carried out in a study of cytomegalovirus exposure and HLA in healthy donors. Trimming left V 0 bases short and J 5 bases short, with 12 bases between. CDR1 and CDR2 from the germline V gene are SGDLS and YYNGEE. The CDR3 loop spans 14 amino acids. Findings and caveats of the study: Later on, an analysis showed TCR association rates differing by HLA locus, with DRB1 the most and HLA-C the fewest. Reported findings show TCR beta sequences accurately forecast HLA-A and HLA-B alleles in most subjects. Donor immune exposure was known only as CMV serostatus. It was approximately 150 TCR beta chains that were listed as cytomegalovirus-associated.

This clone was found a few times. Its antigen is unidentified. The study ran its PCR with 60 Vbeta and 13 Jbeta primers. The assay was immunoSEQ multiplex PCR, and TCRdb's table has in-frame clones only and misses some. Of roughly 140,000 clones listed, 79% were seen once; the top ten hold roughly 6.3%. This clonotype was sampled from a woman aged 35 to 49 in good health and CMV-seropositive. The chain recombines TRBV9 with TRBJ2-7; D is uncertain. Specimen: PBMCs. The CDR3: CASSVGPTTHEQYF. The CDR3 DNA reads as TGTGCCAGCAGCGTAGGGCCCACAACCCACGAGCAGTACTTC.